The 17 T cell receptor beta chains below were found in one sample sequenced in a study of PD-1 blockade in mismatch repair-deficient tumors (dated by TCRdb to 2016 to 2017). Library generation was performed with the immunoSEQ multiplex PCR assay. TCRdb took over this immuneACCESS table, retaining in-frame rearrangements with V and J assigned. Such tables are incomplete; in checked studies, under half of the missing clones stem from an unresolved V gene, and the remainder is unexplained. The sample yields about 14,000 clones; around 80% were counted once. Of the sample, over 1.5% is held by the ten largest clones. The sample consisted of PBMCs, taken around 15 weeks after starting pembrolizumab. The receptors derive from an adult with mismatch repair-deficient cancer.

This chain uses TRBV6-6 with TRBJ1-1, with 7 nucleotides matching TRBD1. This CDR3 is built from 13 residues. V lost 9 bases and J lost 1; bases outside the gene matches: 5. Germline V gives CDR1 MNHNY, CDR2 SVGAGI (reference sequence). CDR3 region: CASRQGENTEAFF. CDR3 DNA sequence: TGTGCCAGTCGACAGGGTGAGAACACTGAAGCTTTCTTT.

The CDR3, as DNA: TGTGCCAGCGGACGAACGCGGGACGGAGATGAGCAGTTCTTC. This encodes CASGRTRDGDEQFF. The chain uses TRBV27 and TRBJ2-1, with D perhaps TRBD2 (6 bases). The CDR3 is made up of 14 amino acids. Germline V gene lookup returns CDR1 MNHEY and CDR2 SMNVEV (reference sequence). Trimming removed 8 bases at V and 8 bases at J, with 19 bases between.

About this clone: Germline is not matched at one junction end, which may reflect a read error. The CDR3 here is CASSHDRDHEQFF. The CDR3 DNA reads TGTGCTAGCAGCCACGACAGGGACCATGAGCAGTTCTTC. V gene TRBV7-7 combines with J gene TRBJ2-1; 7 positions agree with TRBD1. This CDR3 region has 13 residues. CDR1 and CDR2 from the germline V gene are SSHAT and FNYEAQ (reference sequence). The whole variable domain, filled in from reference TRBV7-7 and TRBJ2-1, reads GAGVSQSPRYKVTKRGQDVTLRCDPISSHATLYWYQQALGQGPEFLTYFNYEAQPDKSGLPSDRFSAERPEGSISTLTIQRTEQRDSAMYRCASSHDRDHEQFFGPGTRLTVL.

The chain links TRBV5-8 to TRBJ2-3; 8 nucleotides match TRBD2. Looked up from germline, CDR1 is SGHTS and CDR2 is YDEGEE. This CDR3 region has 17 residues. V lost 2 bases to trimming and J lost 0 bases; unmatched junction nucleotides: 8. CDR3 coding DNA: TGTGCCAGCAGCTTATTCTCCGGGACTAGAAGCACAGATACGCAGTATTTT. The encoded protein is CASSLFSGTRSTDTQYF.

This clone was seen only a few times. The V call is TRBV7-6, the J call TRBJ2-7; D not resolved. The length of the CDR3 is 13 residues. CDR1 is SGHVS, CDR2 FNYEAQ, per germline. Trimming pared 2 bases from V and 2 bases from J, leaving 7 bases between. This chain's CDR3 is CASSLSGPYEQYF. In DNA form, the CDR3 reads TGTGCCAGCAGCTTAAGTGGGCCCTACGAGCAGTACTTC.

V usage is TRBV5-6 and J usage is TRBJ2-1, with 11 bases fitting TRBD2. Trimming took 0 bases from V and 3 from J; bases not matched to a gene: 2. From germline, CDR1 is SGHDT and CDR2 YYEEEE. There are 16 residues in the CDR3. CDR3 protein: CASSLGLAGFYNEQFF. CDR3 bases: TGTGCCAGCAGCTTGGGACTAGCGGGGTTCTACAATGAGCAGTTCTTC.

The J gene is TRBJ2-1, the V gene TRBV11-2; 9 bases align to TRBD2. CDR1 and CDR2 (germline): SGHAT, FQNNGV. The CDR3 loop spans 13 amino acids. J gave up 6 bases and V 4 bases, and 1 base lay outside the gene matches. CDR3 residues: CASSSTSGNEQFF. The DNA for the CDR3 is TGTGCCAGCAGCTCGACTAGCGGCAATGAGCAGTTCTTC.

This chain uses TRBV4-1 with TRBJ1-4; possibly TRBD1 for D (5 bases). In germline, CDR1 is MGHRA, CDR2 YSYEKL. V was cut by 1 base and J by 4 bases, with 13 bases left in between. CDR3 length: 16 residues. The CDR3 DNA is TGCGCCAGCAGCCAAGTAGGGGAGGGGTTTAATGAAAAACTGTTTTTT. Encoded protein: CASSQVGEGFNEKLFF.

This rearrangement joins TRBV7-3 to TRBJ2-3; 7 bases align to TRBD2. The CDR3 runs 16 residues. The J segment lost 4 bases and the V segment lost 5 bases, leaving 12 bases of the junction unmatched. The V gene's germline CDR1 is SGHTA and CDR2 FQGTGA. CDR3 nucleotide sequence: TGTGCCAGCAGCGCCGTGGGCGGGAGTAGGGCAGATACGCAGTATTTT. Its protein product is CASSAVGGSRADTQYF.

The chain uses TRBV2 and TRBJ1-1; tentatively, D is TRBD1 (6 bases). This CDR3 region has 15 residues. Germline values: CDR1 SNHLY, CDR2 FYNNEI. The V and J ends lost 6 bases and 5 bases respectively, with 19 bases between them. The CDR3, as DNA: TGTGCCAGCAGCCCGTGGACAGTACGAGATACTGAAGCTTTCTTT. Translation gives CASSPWTVRDTEAFF.

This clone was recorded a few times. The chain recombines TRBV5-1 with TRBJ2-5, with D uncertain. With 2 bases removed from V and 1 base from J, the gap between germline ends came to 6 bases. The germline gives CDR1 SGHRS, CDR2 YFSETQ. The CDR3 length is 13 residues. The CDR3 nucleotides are TGCGCCAGCAGCTTCTACAGCCAAGAGACCCAGTACTTC. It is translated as CASSFYSQETQYF.

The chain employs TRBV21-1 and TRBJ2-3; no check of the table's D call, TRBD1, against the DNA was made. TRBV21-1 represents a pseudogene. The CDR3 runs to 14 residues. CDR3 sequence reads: CASSAPGDADTQYF. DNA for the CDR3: TGTGCCAGCAGCGCCCCAGGGGACGCTGATACGCAGTATTTT.

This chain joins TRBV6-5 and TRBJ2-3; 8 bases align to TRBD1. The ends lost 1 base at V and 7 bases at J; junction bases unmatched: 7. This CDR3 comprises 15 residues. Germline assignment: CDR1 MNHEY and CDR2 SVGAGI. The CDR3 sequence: CASSYFQGAKHTQYF. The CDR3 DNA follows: TGTGCCAGCAGTTACTTCCAGGGGGCTAAGCATACGCAGTATTTT.

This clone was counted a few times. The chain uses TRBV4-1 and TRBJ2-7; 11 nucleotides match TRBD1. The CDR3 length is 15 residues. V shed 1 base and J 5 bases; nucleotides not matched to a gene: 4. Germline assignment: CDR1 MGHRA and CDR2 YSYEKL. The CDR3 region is CASSQGPGQGDEQYF. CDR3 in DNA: TGCGCCAGCAGCCAAGGTCCGGGACAGGGGGACGAGCAGTACTTC.

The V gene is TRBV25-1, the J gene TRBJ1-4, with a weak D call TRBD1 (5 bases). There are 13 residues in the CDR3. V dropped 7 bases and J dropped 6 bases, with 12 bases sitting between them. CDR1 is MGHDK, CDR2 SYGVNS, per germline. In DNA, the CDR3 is TGTGCCAGCACTGGCAGGGCTTATGAAAAACTGTTTTTT. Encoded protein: CASTGRAYEKLFF.

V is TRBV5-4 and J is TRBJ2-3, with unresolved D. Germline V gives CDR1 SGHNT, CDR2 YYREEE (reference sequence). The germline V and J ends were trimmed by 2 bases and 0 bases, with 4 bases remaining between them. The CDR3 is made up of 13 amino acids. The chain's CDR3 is CASSLSSTDTQYF. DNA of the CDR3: TGTGCCAGCAGCTTATCTAGCACAGATACGCAGTATTTT. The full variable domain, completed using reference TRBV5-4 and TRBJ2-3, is ETGVTQSPTHLIKTRGQQVTLRCSSQSGHNTVSWYQQALGQGPQFIFQYYREEENGRGNFPPRFSGLQFPNYSSELNVNALELDDSALYLCASSLSSTDTQYFGPGTRLTVL.

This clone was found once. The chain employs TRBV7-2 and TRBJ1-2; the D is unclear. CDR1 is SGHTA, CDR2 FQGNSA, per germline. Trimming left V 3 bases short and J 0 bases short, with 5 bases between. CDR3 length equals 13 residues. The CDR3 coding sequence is TGTGCCAGCAGCTTCTCCGCTAACTATGGCTACACCTTC. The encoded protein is CASSFSANYGYTF.